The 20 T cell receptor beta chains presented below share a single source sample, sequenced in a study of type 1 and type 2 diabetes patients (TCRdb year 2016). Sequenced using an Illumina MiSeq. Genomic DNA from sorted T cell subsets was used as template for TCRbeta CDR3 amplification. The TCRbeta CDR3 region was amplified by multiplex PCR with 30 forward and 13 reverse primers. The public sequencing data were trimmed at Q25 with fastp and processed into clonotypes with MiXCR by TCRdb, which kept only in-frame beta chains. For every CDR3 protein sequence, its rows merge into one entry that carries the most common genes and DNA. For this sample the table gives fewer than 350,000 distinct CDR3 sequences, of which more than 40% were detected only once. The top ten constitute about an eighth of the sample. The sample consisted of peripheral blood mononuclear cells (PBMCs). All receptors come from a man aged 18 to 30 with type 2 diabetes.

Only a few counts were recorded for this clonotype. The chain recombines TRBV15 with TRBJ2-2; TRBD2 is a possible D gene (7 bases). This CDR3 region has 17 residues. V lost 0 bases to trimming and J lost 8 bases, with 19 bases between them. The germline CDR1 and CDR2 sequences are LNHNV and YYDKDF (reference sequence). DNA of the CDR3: TGTGCCACCAGCAGAGATCTCAGGGAGGGGGAGACGGGGGAGCTGTTTTTT. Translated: CATSRDLREGETGELFF.

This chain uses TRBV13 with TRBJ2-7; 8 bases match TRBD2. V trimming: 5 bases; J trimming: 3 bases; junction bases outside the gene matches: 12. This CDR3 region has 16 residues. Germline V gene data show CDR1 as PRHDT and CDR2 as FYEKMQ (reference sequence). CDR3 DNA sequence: TGTGCCAGCAGCCCCACCCGACTAGCGAAGCTCTACGAGCAGTACTTC. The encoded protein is CASSPTRLAKLYEQYF.

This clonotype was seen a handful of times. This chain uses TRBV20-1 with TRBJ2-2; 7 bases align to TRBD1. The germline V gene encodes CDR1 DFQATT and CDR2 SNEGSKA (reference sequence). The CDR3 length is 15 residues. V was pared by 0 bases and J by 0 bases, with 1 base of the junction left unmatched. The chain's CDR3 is CSAREQGSNTGELFF. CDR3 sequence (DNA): TGCAGTGCTAGAGAACAGGGGTCGAACACCGGGGAGCTGTTTTTT.

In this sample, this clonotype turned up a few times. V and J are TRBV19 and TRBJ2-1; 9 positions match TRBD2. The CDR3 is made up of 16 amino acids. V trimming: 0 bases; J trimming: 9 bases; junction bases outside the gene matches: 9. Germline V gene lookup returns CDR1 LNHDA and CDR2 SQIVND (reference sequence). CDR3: CASSIDRAGGTGEQFF. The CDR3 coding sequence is TGTGCCAGTAGTATAGATCGAGCGGGGGGCACGGGTGAGCAGTTCTTC.

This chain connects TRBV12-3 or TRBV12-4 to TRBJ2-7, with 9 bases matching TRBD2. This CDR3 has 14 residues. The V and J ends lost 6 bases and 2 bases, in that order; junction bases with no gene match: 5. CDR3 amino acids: CASRTGLAPYEQYF. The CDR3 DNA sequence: TGTGCCAGCAGGACGGGACTAGCCCCCTACGAGCAGTACTTC.

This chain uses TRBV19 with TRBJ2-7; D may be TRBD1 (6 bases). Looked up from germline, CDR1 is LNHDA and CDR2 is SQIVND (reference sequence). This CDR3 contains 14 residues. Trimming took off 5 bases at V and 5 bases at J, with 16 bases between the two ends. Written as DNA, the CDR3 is TGTGCCAGTAGTTTGCAGGGGTTATCGGACGAGCAGTACTTC. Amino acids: CASSLQGLSDEQYF.

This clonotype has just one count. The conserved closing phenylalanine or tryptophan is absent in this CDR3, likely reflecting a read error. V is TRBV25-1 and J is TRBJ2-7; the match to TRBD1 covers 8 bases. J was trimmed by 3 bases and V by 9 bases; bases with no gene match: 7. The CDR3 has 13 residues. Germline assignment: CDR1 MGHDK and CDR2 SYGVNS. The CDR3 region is CASRGQVLYEQYL. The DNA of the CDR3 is TGTGCCAGTAGGGGACAGGTTCTCTACGAGCAGTACCTC.

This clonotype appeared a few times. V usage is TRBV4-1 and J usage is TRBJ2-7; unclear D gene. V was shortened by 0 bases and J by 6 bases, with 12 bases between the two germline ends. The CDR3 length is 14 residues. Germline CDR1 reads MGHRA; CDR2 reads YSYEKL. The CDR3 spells CASSQDISRSEQYF. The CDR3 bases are TGCGCCAGCAGCCAAGATATCAGCCGGTCCGAGCAGTACTTC.

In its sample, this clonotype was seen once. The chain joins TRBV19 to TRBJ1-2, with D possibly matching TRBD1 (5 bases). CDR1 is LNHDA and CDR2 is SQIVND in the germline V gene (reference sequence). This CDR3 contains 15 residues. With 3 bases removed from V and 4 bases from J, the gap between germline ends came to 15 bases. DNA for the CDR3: TGTGCCAGTAGTATTAAAGAGGGGTACTTCTATGGCTACACCTTC. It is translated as CASSIKEGYFYGYTF.

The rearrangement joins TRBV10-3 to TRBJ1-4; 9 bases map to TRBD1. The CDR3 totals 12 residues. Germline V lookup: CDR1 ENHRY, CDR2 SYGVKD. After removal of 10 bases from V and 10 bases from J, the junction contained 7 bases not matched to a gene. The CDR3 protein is CATRQGGLKLFF. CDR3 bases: TGTGCCACCCGACAGGGGGGCCTAAAACTGTTTTTT.

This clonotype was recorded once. The CDR3 DNA sequence: TGTGCCAGCAGTGGGACCGGGTCGACTGAAAAACTGTTTTTT. It is translated as CASSGTGSTEKLFF. The V and J genes are TRBV25-1 and TRBJ1-4; D is uncertain. This CDR3 spans 14 amino acids. V gave up 4 bases and J gave up 7 bases, with 13 bases separating them. The germline V gene has CDR1 MGHDK and CDR2 SYGVNS.

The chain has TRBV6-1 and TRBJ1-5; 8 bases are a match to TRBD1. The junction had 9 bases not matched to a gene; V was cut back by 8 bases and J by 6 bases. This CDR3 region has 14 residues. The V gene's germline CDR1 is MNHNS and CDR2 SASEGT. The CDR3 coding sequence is TGTGCCAGCTTACCCGGGACAGGCGGTCAGCCCCAGCATTTT. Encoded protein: CASLPGTGGQPQHF.

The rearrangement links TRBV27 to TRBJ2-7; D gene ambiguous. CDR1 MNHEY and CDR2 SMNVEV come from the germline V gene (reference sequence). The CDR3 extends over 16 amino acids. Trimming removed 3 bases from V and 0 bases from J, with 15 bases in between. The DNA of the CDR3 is TGTGCCAGCAGTTTTAGCCTGGTGGGGTCCTCCTACGAGCAGTACTTC. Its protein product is CASSFSLVGSSYEQYF.

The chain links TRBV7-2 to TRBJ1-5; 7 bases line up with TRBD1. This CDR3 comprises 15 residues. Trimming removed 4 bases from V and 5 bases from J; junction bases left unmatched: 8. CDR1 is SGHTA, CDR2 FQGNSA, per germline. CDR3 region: CASSSSTGTHQPQHF. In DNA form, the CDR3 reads TGTGCCAGCAGCTCTTCGACAGGGACGCATCAGCCCCAGCATTTT.

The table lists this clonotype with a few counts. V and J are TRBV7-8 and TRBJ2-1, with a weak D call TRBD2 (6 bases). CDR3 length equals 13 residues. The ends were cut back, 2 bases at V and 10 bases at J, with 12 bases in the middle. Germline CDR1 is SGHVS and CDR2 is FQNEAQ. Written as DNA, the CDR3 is TGTGCCAGCAGCTTAACTGGGACTGGAGAGCAGTTCTTC. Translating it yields CASSLTGTGEQFF.

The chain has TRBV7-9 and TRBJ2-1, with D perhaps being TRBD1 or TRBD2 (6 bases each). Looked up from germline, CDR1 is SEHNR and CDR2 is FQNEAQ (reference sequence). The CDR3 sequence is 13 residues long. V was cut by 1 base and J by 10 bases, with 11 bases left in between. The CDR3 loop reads CASSLGGADEQFF. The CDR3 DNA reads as TGTGCCAGCAGCTTAGGGGGGGCCGACGAGCAGTTCTTC. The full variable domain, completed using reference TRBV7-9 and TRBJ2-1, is DTGVSQNPRHKITKRGQNVTFRCDPISEHNRLYWYRQTLGQGPEFLTYFQNEAQLEKSRLLSDRFSAERPKGSFSTLEIQRTEQGDSAMYLCASSLGGADEQFFGPGTRLTVL.

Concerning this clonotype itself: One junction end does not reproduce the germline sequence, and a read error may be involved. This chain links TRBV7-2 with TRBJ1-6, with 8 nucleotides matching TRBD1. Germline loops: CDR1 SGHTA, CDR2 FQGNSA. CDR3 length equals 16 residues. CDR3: CASSLVWGQVNSPPHF. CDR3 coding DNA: TGTGCCAGCAGCTTAGTATGGGGACAGGTGAATTCACCCCCCCACTTT.

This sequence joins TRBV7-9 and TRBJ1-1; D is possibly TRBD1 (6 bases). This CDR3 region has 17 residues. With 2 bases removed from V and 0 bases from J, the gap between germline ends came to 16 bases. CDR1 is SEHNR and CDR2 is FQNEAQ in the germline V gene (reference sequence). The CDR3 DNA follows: TGTGCCAGCAGCTTATCCCCGGGGGCGGAGGTGAACACTGAAGCTTTCTTT. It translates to CASSLSPGAEVNTEAFF.

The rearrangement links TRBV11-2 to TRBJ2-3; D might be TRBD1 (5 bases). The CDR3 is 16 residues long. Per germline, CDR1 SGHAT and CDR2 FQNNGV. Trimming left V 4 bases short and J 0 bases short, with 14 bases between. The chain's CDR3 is CASSSSGFSSTDTQYF. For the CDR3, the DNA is TGTGCCAGCAGCTCATCAGGGTTTTCAAGCACAGATACGCAGTATTTT. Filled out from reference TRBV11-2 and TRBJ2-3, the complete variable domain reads EAGVAQSPRYKIIEKRQSVAFWCNPISGHATLYWYQQILGQGPKLLIQFQNNGVVDDSQLPKDRFSAERLKGVDSTLKIQPAKLEDSAVYLCASSSSGFSSTDTQYFGPGTRLTVL.

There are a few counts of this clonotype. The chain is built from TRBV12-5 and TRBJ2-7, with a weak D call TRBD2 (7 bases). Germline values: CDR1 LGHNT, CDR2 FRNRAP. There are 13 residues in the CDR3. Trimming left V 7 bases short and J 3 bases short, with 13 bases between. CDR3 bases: TGTGCTAGTGCTGGGGGGGGCTTCTACGAGCAGTACTTC. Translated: CASAGGGFYEQYF.